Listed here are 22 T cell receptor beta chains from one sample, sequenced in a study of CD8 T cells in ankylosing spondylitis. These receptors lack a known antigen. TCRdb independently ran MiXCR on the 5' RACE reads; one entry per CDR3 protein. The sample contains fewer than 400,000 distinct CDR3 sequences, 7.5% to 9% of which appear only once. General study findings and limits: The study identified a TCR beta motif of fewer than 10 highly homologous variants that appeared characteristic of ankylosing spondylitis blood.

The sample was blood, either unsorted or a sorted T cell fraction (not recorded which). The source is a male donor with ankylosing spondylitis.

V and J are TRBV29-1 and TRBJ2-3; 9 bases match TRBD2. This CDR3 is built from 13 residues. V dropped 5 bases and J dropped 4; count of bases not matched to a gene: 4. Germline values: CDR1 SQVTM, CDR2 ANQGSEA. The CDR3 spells CSVRREGPDTQYF. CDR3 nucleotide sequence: TGCAGCGTTAGGCGGGAGGGCCCAGATACGCAGTATTTT.

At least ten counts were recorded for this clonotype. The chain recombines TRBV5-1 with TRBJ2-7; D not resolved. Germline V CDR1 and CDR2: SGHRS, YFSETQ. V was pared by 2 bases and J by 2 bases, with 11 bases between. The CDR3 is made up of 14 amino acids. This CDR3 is CASSLVDFTYEQYF. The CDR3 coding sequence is TGCGCCAGCAGCTTAGTTGATTTCACCTACGAGCAGTACTTC.

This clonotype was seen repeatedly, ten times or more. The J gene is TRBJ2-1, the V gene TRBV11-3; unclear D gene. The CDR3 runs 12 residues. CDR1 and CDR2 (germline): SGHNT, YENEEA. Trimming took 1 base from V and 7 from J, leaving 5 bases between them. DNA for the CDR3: TGTGCCAGCAGCTTAGTGGTGAATGAGCAGTTCTTC. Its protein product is CASSLVVNEQFF.

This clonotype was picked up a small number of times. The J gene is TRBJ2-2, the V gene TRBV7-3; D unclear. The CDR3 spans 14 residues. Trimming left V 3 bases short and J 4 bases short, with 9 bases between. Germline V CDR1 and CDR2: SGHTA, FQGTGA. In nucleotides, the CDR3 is TGTGCCAGCAGCTTTTCGGCGAGCACCGGGGAGCTGTTTTTT. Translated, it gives CASSFSASTGELFF.

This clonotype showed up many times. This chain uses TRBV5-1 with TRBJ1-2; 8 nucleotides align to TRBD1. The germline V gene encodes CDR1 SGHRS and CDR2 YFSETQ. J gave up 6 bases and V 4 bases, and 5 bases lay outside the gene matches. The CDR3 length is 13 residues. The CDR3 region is CASSTGQGHGYTF. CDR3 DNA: TGCGCCAGCAGCACCGGACAGGGCCATGGCTACACCTTC.

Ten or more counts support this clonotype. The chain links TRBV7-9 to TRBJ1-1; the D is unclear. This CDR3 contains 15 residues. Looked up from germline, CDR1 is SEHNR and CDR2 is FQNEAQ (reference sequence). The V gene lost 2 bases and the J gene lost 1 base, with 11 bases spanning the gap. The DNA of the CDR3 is TGTGCCAGCAGCTTATTCGCTTCGAGGAACACTGAAGCTTTCTTT. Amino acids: CASSLFASRNTEAFF.

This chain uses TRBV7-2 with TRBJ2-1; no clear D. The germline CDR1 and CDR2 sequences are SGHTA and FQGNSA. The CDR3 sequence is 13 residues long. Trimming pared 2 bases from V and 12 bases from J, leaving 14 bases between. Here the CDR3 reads CASSLIRSNWQFF. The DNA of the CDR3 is TGTGCCAGCAGCTTAATACGGTCAAACTGGCAGTTCTTC.

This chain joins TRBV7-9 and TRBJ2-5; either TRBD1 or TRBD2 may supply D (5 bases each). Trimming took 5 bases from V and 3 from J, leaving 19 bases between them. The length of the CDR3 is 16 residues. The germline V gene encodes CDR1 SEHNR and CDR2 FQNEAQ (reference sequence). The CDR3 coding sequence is TGTGCCAGCAGCATCCTGATTCGGGACGGCAAAGAGACCCAGTACTTC. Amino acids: CASSILIRDGKETQYF.

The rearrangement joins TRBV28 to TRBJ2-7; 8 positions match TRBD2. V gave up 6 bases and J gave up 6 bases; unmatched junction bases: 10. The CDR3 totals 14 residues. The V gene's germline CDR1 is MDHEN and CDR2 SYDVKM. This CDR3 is CASRQAGDLREQYF. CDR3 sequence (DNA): TGTGCCAGCAGGCAAGCGGGAGACCTTCGCGAGCAGTACTTC.

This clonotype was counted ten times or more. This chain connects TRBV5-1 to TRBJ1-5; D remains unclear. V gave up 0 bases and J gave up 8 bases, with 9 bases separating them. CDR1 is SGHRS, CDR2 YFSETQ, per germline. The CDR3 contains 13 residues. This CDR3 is CASSLGRSEPQHF. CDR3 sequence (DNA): TGCGCCAGCAGCTTGGGGCGGTCGGAGCCCCAGCATTTT.

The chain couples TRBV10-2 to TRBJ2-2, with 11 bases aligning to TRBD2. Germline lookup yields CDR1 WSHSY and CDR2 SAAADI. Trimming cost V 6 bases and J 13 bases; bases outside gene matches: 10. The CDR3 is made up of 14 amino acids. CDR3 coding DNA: TGCGCCAGCAGAGCCGGGACTAGCGGAAAGGGGCTGTTTTTT. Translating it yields CASRAGTSGKGLFF.

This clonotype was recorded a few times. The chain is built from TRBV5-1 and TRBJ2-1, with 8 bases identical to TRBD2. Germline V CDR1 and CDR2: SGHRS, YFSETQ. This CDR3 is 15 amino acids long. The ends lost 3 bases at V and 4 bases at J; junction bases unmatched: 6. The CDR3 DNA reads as TGCGCCAGCAGCTCACCGGGACTAGAATACAATGAGCAGTTCTTC. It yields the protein CASSSPGLEYNEQFF.

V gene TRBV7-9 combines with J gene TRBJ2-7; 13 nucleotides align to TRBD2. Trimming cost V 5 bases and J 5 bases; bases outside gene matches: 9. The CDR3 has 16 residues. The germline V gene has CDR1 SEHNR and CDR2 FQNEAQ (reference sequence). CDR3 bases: TGTGCCAGCAGCACCGGGACTAGCGGGATTACGAACGAGCAGTACTTC. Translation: CASSTGTSGITNEQYF.

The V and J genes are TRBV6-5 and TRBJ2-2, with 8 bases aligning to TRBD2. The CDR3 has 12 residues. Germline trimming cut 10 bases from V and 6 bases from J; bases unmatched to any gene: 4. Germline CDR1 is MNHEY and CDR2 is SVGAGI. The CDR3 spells CATAGGSGELFF. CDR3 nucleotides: TGTGCCACCGCGGGGGGTTCCGGGGAGCTGTTTTTT.

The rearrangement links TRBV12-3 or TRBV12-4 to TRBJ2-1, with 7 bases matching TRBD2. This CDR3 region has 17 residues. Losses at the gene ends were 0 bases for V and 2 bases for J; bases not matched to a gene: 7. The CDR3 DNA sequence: TGTGCCAGCAGTTTAGCGCGATGGGAGGGCCCCTACAATGAGCAGTTCTTC. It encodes CASSLARWEGPYNEQFF.

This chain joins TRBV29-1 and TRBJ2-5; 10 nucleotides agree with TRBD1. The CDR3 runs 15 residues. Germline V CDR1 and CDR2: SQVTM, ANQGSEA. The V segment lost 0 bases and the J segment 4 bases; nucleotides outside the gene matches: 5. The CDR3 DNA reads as TGCAGCGTTGAAGATAGGGACAGGGGTTTAGAGACCCAGTACTTC. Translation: CSVEDRDRGLETQYF.

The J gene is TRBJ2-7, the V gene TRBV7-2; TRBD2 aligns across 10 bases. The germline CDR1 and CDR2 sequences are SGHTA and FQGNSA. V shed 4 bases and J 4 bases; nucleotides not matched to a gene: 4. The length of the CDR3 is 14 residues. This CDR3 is CASSWGLASYEQYF. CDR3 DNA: TGTGCCAGCAGCTGGGGACTAGCGAGTTACGAGCAGTACTTC.

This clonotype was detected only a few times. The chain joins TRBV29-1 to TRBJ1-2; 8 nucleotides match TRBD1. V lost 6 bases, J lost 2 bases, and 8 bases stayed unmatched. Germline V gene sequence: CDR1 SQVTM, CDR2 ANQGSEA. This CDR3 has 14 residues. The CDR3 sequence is CSVDGQGKNYGYTF. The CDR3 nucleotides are TGCAGCGTGGACGGACAGGGAAAGAACTATGGCTACACCTTC.

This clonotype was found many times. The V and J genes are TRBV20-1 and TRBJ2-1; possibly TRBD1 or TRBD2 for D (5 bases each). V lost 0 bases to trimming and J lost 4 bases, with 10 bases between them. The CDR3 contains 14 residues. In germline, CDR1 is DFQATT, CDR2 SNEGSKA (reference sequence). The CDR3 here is CSAREGVAYNEQFF. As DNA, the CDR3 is TGCAGTGCTAGAGAGGGGGTAGCTTACAATGAGCAGTTCTTC.

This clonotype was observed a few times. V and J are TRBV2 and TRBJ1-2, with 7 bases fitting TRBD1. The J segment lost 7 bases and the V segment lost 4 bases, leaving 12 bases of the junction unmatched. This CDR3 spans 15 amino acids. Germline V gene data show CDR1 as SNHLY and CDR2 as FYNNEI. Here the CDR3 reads CASSATIGTVLGYTF. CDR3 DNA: TGTGCCAGCAGTGCCACCATCGGGACAGTTCTTGGCTACACCTTC.

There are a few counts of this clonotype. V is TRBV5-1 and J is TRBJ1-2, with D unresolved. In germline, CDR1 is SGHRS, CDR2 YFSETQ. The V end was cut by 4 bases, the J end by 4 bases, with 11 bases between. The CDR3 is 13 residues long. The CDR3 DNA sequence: TGCGCCAGCAGCGTGGCGCCCTCCTATGGCTACACCTTC. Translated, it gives CASSVAPSYGYTF.

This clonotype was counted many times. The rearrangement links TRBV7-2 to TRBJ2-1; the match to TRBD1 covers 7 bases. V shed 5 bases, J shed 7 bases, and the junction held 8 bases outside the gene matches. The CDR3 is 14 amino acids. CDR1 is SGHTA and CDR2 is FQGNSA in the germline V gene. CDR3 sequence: CASSVGGQQNEQFF. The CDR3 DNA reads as TGTGCCAGCAGCGTAGGGGGACAGCAGAATGAGCAGTTCTTC.